The T cell receptor beta chain under discussion was sequenced for a study of T cell repertoires in cytomegalovirus infection. Study details: Matching HLA type, along with CMV infection, was indicated by public TCR beta signatures.

This clonotype appeared a few times. Its antigen is unknown. One entry per CDR3 protein results from TCRdb running MiXCR on the reads. The sample lists some 680,000 distinct CDR3 sequences; 35% to 45% were seen once. General study findings and limits: Predominance within the ex vivo response was attributable to HLA-C-restricted CMV-specific TCR beta clonotypes.

With V trimmed by 4 bases and J by 5 bases, 5 bases remained unmatched. The length of the CDR3 is 15 residues. Looked up from germline, CDR1 is SGHDN and CDR2 is FVKESK. The chain carries TRBV14 and TRBJ2-7; 13 bases are a match to TRBD2. The clonotype comes from a human donor in good health (CMV status not recorded). Some clones in this sample may be carry-over from other donors' samples. The sequenced sample consisted of PBMCs. This chain's CDR3 is CASSPRLAGGDEQYF. CDR3 DNA sequence: TGTGCCAGCAGCCCACGACTAGCGGGAGGAGACGAGCAGTACTTC. Using reference TRBV14 and TRBJ2-7 for the parts outside the CDR3, the full variable domain is EAGVTQFPSHSVIEKGQTVTLRCDPISGHDNLYWYRRVMGKEIKFLLHFVKESKQDESGMPNNRFLAERTGGTYSTLKVQPAELEDSGVYFCASSPRLAGGDEQYFGPGTRLTVT.